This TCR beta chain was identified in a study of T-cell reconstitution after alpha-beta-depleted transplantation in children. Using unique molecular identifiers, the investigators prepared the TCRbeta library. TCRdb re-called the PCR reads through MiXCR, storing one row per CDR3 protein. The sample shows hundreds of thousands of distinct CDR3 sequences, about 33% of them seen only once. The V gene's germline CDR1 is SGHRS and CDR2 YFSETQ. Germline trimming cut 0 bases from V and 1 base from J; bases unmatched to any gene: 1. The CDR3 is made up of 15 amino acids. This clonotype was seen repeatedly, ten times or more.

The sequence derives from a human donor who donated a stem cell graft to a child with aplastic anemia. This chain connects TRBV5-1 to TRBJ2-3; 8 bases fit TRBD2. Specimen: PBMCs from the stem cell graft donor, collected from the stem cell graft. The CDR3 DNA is TGCGCCAGCAGCTTGGGAGCGGGAGGCACAGATACGCAGTATTTT. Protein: CASSLGAGGTDTQYF.